This T cell receptor beta chain was sequenced during a study of T cells in Graves' hyperthyroidism and ophthalmopathy. The source material, RNA transcripts, was used to amplify TCR beta CDR3 regions. Primed by the HTBI set, a first-round RT-PCR was run on the TCR CDR3. One entry per CDR3 protein, called by TCRdb with MiXCR from the multiplex PCR reads. Of roughly 580,000 distinct CDR3 sequences listed, around 45% were seen once; the top ten hold just over 8%. About this clonotype itself: Its antigen remains unknown.

Overall study results and limits: Researchers report that a 13 V-J model separated ophthalmopathy from stable hyperthyroidism. Blood also contained most expanded thyroid clonotypes above 0.001.

Uncontrolled infection, other autoimmune disease, pregnancy or lactation excluded patients. Based on clinical symptoms, serum thyroxine and TRAb, thyroid ultrasound and orbital computed tomography, diagnoses were reached. CDR1 is SGHTA and CDR2 is FQGTGA in the germline V gene. The CDR3 has 15 amino acids. Between the trimmed V and J ends, which lost 6 bases and 4 bases, there was a span of 18 bases. This chain joins TRBV7-3 and TRBJ1-1, with D possibly being TRBD1 (5 bases). The sequencing sample was made of peripheral blood or thyroid tissue (not recorded which). The receptor comes from a woman younger than 35 with Graves' hyperthyroidism. The CDR3 spells CASSLGAGGSTEAFF. The CDR3 DNA reads TGTGCCAGCAGTTTAGGGGCGGGTGGTAGCACTGAAGCTTTCTTT.